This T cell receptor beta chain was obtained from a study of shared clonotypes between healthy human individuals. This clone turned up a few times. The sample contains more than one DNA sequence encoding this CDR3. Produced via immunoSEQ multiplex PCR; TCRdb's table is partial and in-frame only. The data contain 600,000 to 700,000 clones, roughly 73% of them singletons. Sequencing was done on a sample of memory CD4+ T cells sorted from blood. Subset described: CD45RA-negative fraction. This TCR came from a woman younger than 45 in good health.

CDR3 DNA sequence: TGTGCCAGCAGTGAATTGGCAGCCTACAATGAGCAGTTCTTC. This codes for CASSELAAYNEQFF. The J gene is TRBJ2-1, the V gene TRBV2, with no clear D. Germline V gene data show CDR1 as SNHLY and CDR2 as FYNNEI. The CDR3 contains 14 residues. V was pared by 2 bases and J by 2 bases, with 7 bases between.